This is a list of T cell receptor beta chains from one sample in a study of T cell responses to AZD1222 COVID-19 vaccine. Clones were read by immunoSEQ multiplex PCR, and TCRdb kept only the in-frame ones, dropping some. The data contain 150,000 or so clones, more than 70% of them singletons. Sample: peripheral blood, taken on day 0 of AZD1222 vaccination. These receptors were obtained from an adult in good health. CDR3s include the opening cysteine and the closing phenylalanine or tryptophan. The order of the fields is CDR3 DNA, CDR3 protein, V gene, D gene, J gene, clone size. D genes are given only for firm matches. The listing skips clone size in some rows; elsewhere it reads once, few, many or a size class.

DNA: TGTGCCAGCAGCGTAGGGGGACAGCCTGAGTGGTTAGCTTTCTTT
CDR3: CASSVGGQPEWLAFF
V: TRBV9
D: TRBD1
J: TRBJ1-1
size: .

DNA: TGTGCCAGCAGCCCCTACAATCGCAAGTCGCACAATGAGCAGTTCTTC
CDR3: CASSPYNRKSHNEQFF
V: TRBV3-1/TRBV3-2
D: .
J: TRBJ2-1
size: once

DNA: TGTGCCAGCTCACAGGGGGACACTGAAGCTTTCTTT
CDR3: CASSQGDTEAFF
V: TRBV18
D: .
J: TRBJ1-1
size: .

DNA: TGTGCCAGCAGCGCAACAGGGGATGAGCAGTTCTTC
CDR3: CASSATGDEQFF
V: TRBV7-9
D: TRBD1
J: TRBJ2-1
size: .

DNA: TGTGCCTGGAGTCCTCACCCGGGACAGGGAAAAGAAAAACTGTTTTTT
CDR3: CAWSPHPGQGKEKLFF
V: TRBV30
D: TRBD1
J: TRBJ1-4
size: .

DNA: TGTGCCATTCTTCGGGGGTCCGGGGCCAACGTCCTGACTTTC
CDR3: CAILRGSGANVLTF
V: TRBV19
D: .
J: TRBJ2-6
size: few

DNA: TGTGCCAGCAGCACAATCAGGGGCGGGGAGCTGTTTTTT
CDR3: CASSTIRGGELFF
V: TRBV7-2
D: .
J: TRBJ2-2
size: .

DNA: TGTGCCAGCACAGACAGTTATAATGAAAAACTGTTTTTT
CDR3: CASTDSYNEKLFF
V: TRBV2
D: .
J: TRBJ1-4
size: .

DNA: TGTGCCACCAGCAGAGGTGGGACCATCTCCTACGAGCAGTACTTC
CDR3: CATSRGGTISYEQYF
V: TRBV15
D: .
J: TRBJ2-7
size: .

DNA: TGCGCCAGCAGCGGGTTGGTAGCGGGGGCCCAAGAGACCCAGTACTTC
CDR3: CASSGLVAGAQETQYF
V: TRBV5-1
D: TRBD2
J: TRBJ2-5
size: .

DNA: TGTGCCAGCAGCTTAGGACAGGTTGGCAATCAGCCCCAGCATTTT
CDR3: CASSLGQVGNQPQHF
V: TRBV7-2
D: .
J: TRBJ1-5
size: .

DNA: TGCGCCAGCAGCTTTACAGGGTCTATGAACACTGAAGCTTTCTTT
CDR3: CASSFTGSMNTEAFF
V: TRBV5-1
D: .
J: TRBJ1-1
size: .

DNA: TGTGCCAGCAGCTTAAGCAGGGATGAGGAGACCCAGTACTTC
CDR3: CASSLSRDEETQYF
V: TRBV7-9
D: .
J: TRBJ2-5
size: .

DNA: TGCAGCCCATGGGGCTACGAGCAGTACTTC
CDR3: CSPWGYEQYF
V: TRBV29-1
D: .
J: TRBJ2-7
size: .

DNA: TGTGCCAGCACCGGGAGCTCCTATAATTCACCCCTCCACTTT
CDR3: CASTGSSYNSPLHF
V: TRBV28
D: .
J: TRBJ1-6
size: .

DNA: TGTGCCAGCAGCCCAACTTCTTATAATGAAAAACTGTTTTTT
CDR3: CASSPTSYNEKLFF
V: TRBV5-6
D: .
J: TRBJ1-4
size: .

DNA: TGTGCCGGAGGGAGCGGGGGGCCTGGGGAGACCCAGTACTTC
CDR3: CAGGSGGPGETQYF
V: TRBV2
D: TRBD2
J: TRBJ2-5
size: .